This T cell receptor (beta chain) originates from a study of beta chain features in type 1 diabetes (dated 2018 in TCRdb). Turning to the overall study: Patients and healthy donors did not differ in mean age, gender distribution, total cell number or subset yield. A total of 85 million to 140 million sorted cells were examined across all samples, and a strong correlation was observed between cell number per subset and RNA yield. In the study, TCRB repertoires of sorted circulating CD4+ T cell subsets from recently diagnosed type 1 diabetes patients were compared with those of matched healthy donors. Whereas all 30 or so donors provided naive and central memory subsets, regulatory and stem cell-like memory subsets were isolated from just 8 patients and about 8 healthy donors. Broad study findings and their caveats: PCR might favor shorter templates, but patient and control samples were amplified and corrected together, so any skew would affect both groups equally. Because the HLA sub-analyses included only small numbers of individuals, any influence of HLA type on TCRB rearrangement was left unresolved. Naive, central memory and regulatory TCRB repertoires appeared more similar among patients than among healthy donors. Because cDNA was sequenced instead of genomic DNA, activated cells with high expression could be over-represented, although the groups did not differ in activation or CD3 levels. Fewer insertions and more nucleotide deletions at VDJ recombination sites were observed in patients with type 1 diabetes, implying thymic rearrangement abnormalities. Type 1 diabetes patients showed a moderate but significant shortening of TCRB CDR3 length in all four CD4+ subsets.

Spanning cysteine to phenylalanine, the CDR3 consists of 13 amino acids. Left in the record is the CDR3 DNA by itself, 39 bases read in frame from the first base. The germline V gene (reference sequence) gives CDR1 as MNHEY and CDR2 as SMNVEV. In regard to this clone: Its antigen is not yet known. An end of the junction does not agree with germline; a read error may underlie this.

All of the isolated RNA was reverse transcribed with the High Capacity cDNA Reverse Transcription Kit, so expressed TCRB transcripts were sequenced. Deep immunoSEQ sequencing was performed on naive, central memory and regulatory T cell samples, with an average of roughly 4 million total reads per sample. Sorted cells were lysed in RLT buffer, and RNA was extracted using DNase-treated RNeasy Micro or Mini kits according to cell number. To prevent cross-contamination, each cell subset was processed individually, whereas patient and healthy donor samples were processed jointly. TCRB sequences were amplified from cDNA with the immunoSEQ multiplex PCR, producing 87-bp fragments spanning the CDR3 region. Sequencing of the amplicons was done on the Illumina HiSeq platform. As for the authors' bioinformatics: PCR bias was corrected computationally using synthetic template baselines, and reads within Hamming distance 2 were collapsed, with unmergeable singletons discarded. Reads were aligned against IMGT to assign V, D and J genes, CDR3 length and insertions or deletions at six rearrangement sites. Within each subset, clonotype counts were normalized to sorted cell number, after which true diversity and Gini coefficients were computed with the tcR R package. The overlap coefficient, calculated on TCRB nucleotide sequences, was used to measure repertoire sharing. TCRdb carries this immuneACCESS record with in-frame sequences only. Its versions omit some clonotypes, under half of them owing to an unresolved V gene in the studies checked, with the rest unexplained. V, J and clone size were drawn from that table, and D and trimming were deduced from the DNA. The sample yields approximately 140,000 clones; around 9% were counted once. Around 0.79% of the sample rests with the top ten.

From each donor, a single peripheral blood sample of 100 to 150 mL on average was drawn into heparinised tubes. A BD FACSAria II and a panel including CD45RO, CCR7, CD25, CD127, CD95 and CD27 were used to sort naive, central memory, regulatory and stem cell-like memory CD4+ T cells. A purity above 98% was achieved for all sorted populations. PBMCs were isolated right away by Lymphoprep density gradient centrifugation and were stained directly, without culture. To minimize batch effects, samples were stained and sorted in pairs, one healthy donor with one patient per experiment. Sequencing was carried out using central memory CD4+ T cells from blood. The sequence derives from a man younger than 40 with type 1 diabetes. The V gene is TRBV27 and the J gene is TRBJ1-2; the junction holds 8 bases that match TRBD1. The CDR3 protein: CAGSYGQGYGYTF. In nucleotides, the sequence is TGTGCCGGCAGTTATGGACAGGGCTATGGCTACACCTTC.